The 7 T cell receptor beta chains below come from one sample, sequenced in a study of yellow fever vaccine responses in identical twins. TCRdb fed the RT-PCR reads into MiXCR, producing one record per CDR3 protein. Among about 4,700 distinct CDR3 sequences listed, roughly 90% were seen once. Specimen: T cells from blood (PBMCs), unsorted or a sorted subset (not recorded which), collected before or after yellow fever vaccination (not recorded which). These receptor sequences come from a woman aged 18 to 35 who received the yellow fever vaccine.

The J gene is TRBJ2-1, the V gene TRBV4-1; D gene unclear. CDR1 MGHRA and CDR2 YSYEKL come from the germline V gene. There are 19 residues in the CDR3. Trimming removed 4 bases from V and 0 bases from J, with 22 bases in between. DNA of the CDR3: TGCGCCAGCAGCCGAACGGCCCTAATCGGACCAAGCTCCTACAATGAGCAGTTCTTC. Its translation is CASSRTALIGPSSYNEQFF.

The chain has TRBV13 and TRBJ2-1; D ambiguous. The V end was cut by 7 bases, the J end by 8 bases, with 12 bases between. Germline CDR1 is PRHDT and CDR2 is FYEKMQ (reference sequence). CDR3 size: 12 residues. The CDR3 region is CASTDPNDEQFF. The CDR3 bases are TGTGCCAGCACCGACCCAAACGATGAGCAGTTCTTC.

This clonotype was counted only a few times. One end of the junction does not line up with germline, which may come from a read error. This chain connects TRBV7-9 to TRBJ2-2, with 10 nucleotides matching TRBD1. From germline, CDR1 is SEHNR and CDR2 FQNEAQ (reference sequence). The CDR3 extends over 16 amino acids. CDR3 sequence (DNA): TGTGCCAGCAGCGTAGCGACAGGGGGCAACACCGGGGAGCTGTTTTTT. The encoded protein is CASSVATGGNTGELFF.

J is TRBJ2-7 and V is TRBV28; D unclear. This CDR3 region has 13 residues. In germline, CDR1 is MDHEN, CDR2 SYDVKM. The ends were cut back, 3 bases at V and 2 bases at J, with 8 bases in the middle. This CDR3 is CASSLANTYEQYF. In DNA, the CDR3 is TGTGCCAGCAGTTTGGCTAACACCTACGAGCAGTACTTC.

In this sample, this clonotype turned up a few times. This chain links TRBV4-2 with TRBJ1-1; 8 bases are a match to TRBD1. The CDR3 spans 15 residues. Germline CDR1 reads LGHNA; CDR2 reads YNFKEQ. J gave up 5 bases and V 3 bases, and 8 bases lay outside the gene matches. This chain's CDR3 is CASSQENRGGTEAFF. In DNA form, the CDR3 reads TGTGCCAGCAGCCAGGAGAACAGGGGGGGTACTGAAGCTTTCTTT.

The chain joins TRBV4-1 to TRBJ1-1, with D uncertain. V lost 2 bases and J lost 8, with 18 bases in between. This CDR3 has 15 amino acids. CDR1 MGHRA and CDR2 YSYEKL come from the germline V gene. The CDR3 DNA follows: TGCGCCAGCAGCCAAATCCCTCGTAAGTTGGACGAAGCTTTCTTT. Amino acids: CASSQIPRKLDEAFF.

In regard to this clonotype: The junction shows a germline mismatch at one end, possibly a read error. The V call is TRBV7-8, the J call TRBJ1-2; D is undetermined. The CDR3 is made up of 11 amino acids. Germline loops: CDR1 SGHVS, CDR2 FQNEAQ. DNA for the CDR3: TGTGCCAGCAGCTTCTCTTATGACTACACCTTC. As protein: CASSFSYDYTF.